The 29 T cell receptor beta chains listed next were all sequenced from one sample in a study of Graves' ophthalmopathy and Graves' hyperthyroidism. From RNA, the CDR3 regions of TCR beta chains were amplified and sequenced. In the first round, RT-PCR was carried out with HTBI primers, and a multiplex PCR formed the second round. TCRdb itself ran the multiplex PCR reads through MiXCR, one entry per CDR3 protein. This repertoire shows more than 1,000,000 distinct CDR3 sequences, about 38% found once; its top ten account for 11%. Material: peripheral blood or thyroid tissue (not recorded which). The source of these receptors is an adult man with Graves' hyperthyroidism.

V usage is TRBV5-1 and J usage is TRBJ1-3, with D perhaps matching TRBD1 (6 bases). The length of the CDR3 is 18 residues. The V gene's germline CDR1 is SGHRS and CDR2 YFSETQ. Trimming cost V 4 bases and J 0 bases, with 20 bases left between them. The CDR3 DNA reads as TGCGCCAGCAGCGAAACAACGACAGGCCGGATCTCTGGAAACACCATATATTTT. It is translated as CASSETTTGRISGNTIYF. The entire variable domain, with the rest obtained from reference TRBV5-1 and TRBJ1-3, is as follows: KAGVTQTPRYLIKTRGQQVTLSCSPISGHRSVSWYQQTPGQGLQFLFEYFSETQRNKGNFPGRFSGRQFSNSRSEMNVSTLELGDSALYLCASSETTTGRISGNTIYFGEGSWLTVV.

This clonotype was observed at least ten times. The CDR3 reads CASSLAGDGYTF. The CDR3 DNA sequence: TGTGCCAGCAGCTTAGCCGGGGATGGCTACACCTTC. The V call is TRBV7-9, the J call TRBJ1-2; D gene unclear. The CDR3 runs 12 residues. The germline V gene encodes CDR1 SEHNR and CDR2 FQNEAQ (reference sequence). Trimming left V 0 bases short and J 6 bases short, with 5 bases between. Supplemented by reference TRBV7-9 and TRBJ1-2, the full variable domain reads DTGVSQNPRHKITKRGQNVTFRCDPISEHNRLYWYRQTLGQGPEFLTYFQNEAQLEKSRLLSDRFSAERPKGSFSTLEIQRTEQGDSAMYLCASSLAGDGYTFGSGTRLTVV.

In its sample, this clonotype was seen many times. V usage is TRBV2 and J usage is TRBJ2-5; D call uncertain. This CDR3 contains 12 residues. The germline V and J ends were trimmed by 7 bases and 2 bases, with 8 bases remaining between them. Germline-derived CDR1 and CDR2 are SNHLY and FYNNEI. The DNA for the CDR3 is TGTGCCAGCATGTTGTCTCAAGAGACCCAGTACTTC. As protein: CASMLSQETQYF.

This clonotype showed up just a few times. A clone one base away is much larger, so this may be a read error. J is TRBJ1-5 and V is TRBV20-1, with D uncertain. The CDR3 length is 15 residues. The V gene's germline CDR1 is DFQATT and CDR2 SNEGSKA (reference sequence). The CDR3 DNA reads TGCAGTGCTGGAGATACTCGGTCCTCAGCTCAGCCCCAGCATTTT. Its translation: CSAGDTRSSAQPQHF.

This clonotype was detected many times. V is TRBV29-1 and J is TRBJ1-3; a weak D match, TRBD1 (5 bases). CDR3 length equals 13 residues. V dropped 1 base and J dropped 2 bases, with 6 bases sitting between them. Germline-derived CDR1 and CDR2 are SQVTM and ANQGSEA. The CDR3 DNA follows: TGCAGCGTTGAAGGGGGGACTGGAAACACCATATATTTT. Protein product: CSVEGGTGNTIYF. The entire variable domain, with the rest obtained from reference TRBV29-1 and TRBJ1-3, is as follows: SAVISQKPSRDICQRGTSLTIQCQVDSQVTMMFWYRQQPGQSLTLIATANQGSEATYESGFVIDKFPISRPNLTFSTLTVSNMSPEDSSIYLCSVEGGTGNTIYFGEGSWLTVV.

This clonotype was picked up a small number of times. CDR3: CASRGFTEAFF. The CDR3 DNA follows: TGTGCCAGCAGAGGGTTTACTGAAGCTTTCTTT. The chain carries TRBV10-3 and TRBJ1-1; the D is unclear. The V and J ends lost 10 bases and 5 bases respectively, with 11 bases between them. Germline V gene lookup returns CDR1 ENHRY and CDR2 SYGVKD. There are 11 residues in the CDR3.

Remarks on this clonotype: Given the absence of the conserved phenylalanine or tryptophan at the CDR3 end, a read error is likely. The DNA is omitted, as the CDR3 cannot be located on it reliably, and the CDR3 follows TCRdb's listing. The gene calls are TRBV7-8 and TRBJ2-6. Germline V gene data show CDR1 as SGHVS and CDR2 as FQNEAQ. Termini included, the CDR3 measures 17 amino acids. The CDR3 loop is CASSQDAVSSGANVLVL.

This clonotype was observed many times. V is TRBV2 and J is TRBJ2-7, with 12 bases identical to TRBD2. This CDR3 has 15 amino acids. V shed 6 bases, J shed 2 bases, and the junction held 5 bases outside the gene matches. CDR1 is SNHLY and CDR2 is FYNNEI in the germline V gene. The CDR3 sequence is CASRLLAGGPYEQYF. The CDR3 DNA follows: TGTGCCAGCAGACTACTAGCGGGAGGCCCCTACGAGCAGTACTTC.

The chain carries TRBV18 and TRBJ1-1; TRBD1 agrees at 8 bases. This CDR3 contains 16 residues. CDR1 and CDR2 from the germline V gene are KGHSH and LQKENI. V lost 3 bases and J lost 3; bases outside the gene matches: 9. CDR3 sequence (DNA): TGTGCCAGCTCACCGAGGACAGGGCCCATGGACACTGAAGCTTTCTTT. Protein product: CASSPRTGPMDTEAFF. The whole variable domain, remainder taken from reference TRBV18 and TRBJ1-1, is NAGVMQNPRHLVRRRGQEARLRCSPMKGHSHVYWYRQLPEEGLKFMVYLQKENIIDESGMPKERFSAEFPKEGPSILRIQQVVRGDSAAYFCASSPRTGPMDTEAFFGQGTRLTVV.

There are a few counts of this clonotype. This may stem from a read error, because a much larger clone lies one nucleotide away. The chain uses TRBV29-1 and TRBJ2-5; TRBD2 matches 8 bases. With 4 bases clipped from V and 5 bases from J, the junction kept 6 bases outside the gene matches. Germline-derived CDR1 and CDR2 are SQVTM and ANQGSEA. CDR3 size: 13 residues. The CDR3 bases are TGCAGCGTTGTCGGGGGGGCGGCGGAGACCCAGTACTTC. Amino acid sequence: CSVVGGAAETQYF.

The CDR3 loop reads CASSQSTRLAVYEQYF. DNA of the CDR3: TGTGCCAGCAGTCAATCCACCCGACTAGCCGTCTACGAGCAGTACTTC. The rearrangement joins TRBV6-6 to TRBJ2-7; 7 nucleotides agree with TRBD2. Germline trimming cut 5 bases from V and 3 bases from J; bases unmatched to any gene: 13. CDR3 length: 16 amino acids. The germline gives CDR1 MNHNY, CDR2 SVGAGI (reference sequence).

This clonotype appeared many times. The chain links TRBV20-1 to TRBJ2-7, with 9 positions matching TRBD2. The ends lost 5 bases at V and 3 bases at J; junction bases unmatched: 8. The CDR3 sequence is 14 residues long. Germline CDR1 and CDR2: DFQATT and SNEGSKA (reference sequence). In nucleotides, the CDR3 is TGCAGTGCTGCTCGACTAGCGGAGGGCTACGAGCAGTACTTC. This codes for CSAARLAEGYEQYF.

This clonotype was detected many times. The chain is built from TRBV19 and TRBJ2-7; D ambiguous. V lost 10 bases, J lost 0 bases, and 10 bases lay in between. The CDR3 sequence is 12 residues long. Looked up from germline, CDR1 is LNHDA and CDR2 is SQIVND (reference sequence). The DNA for the CDR3 is TGTGCCACCGCAGTGGGCTCCTACGAGCAGTACTTC. Its translation: CATAVGSYEQYF.

V gene TRBV29-1 combines with J gene TRBJ2-7; TRBD2 aligns across 13 bases. The CDR3 loop spans 14 amino acids. The germline gives CDR1 SQVTM, CDR2 ANQGSEA. The trim removed 8 bases at V and 3 bases at J, leaving 7 bases unmatched. This CDR3 reads CSYKGLAGHYEQYF. The CDR3 DNA sequence: TGCAGCTACAAGGGACTAGCGGGGCACTACGAGCAGTACTTC.

This chain joins TRBV5-6 and TRBJ1-1, with no clear D. The CDR3 consists of 13 residues. V lost 3 bases and J lost 4, with 10 bases in between. Germline-derived CDR1 and CDR2 are SGHDT and YYEEEE. This CDR3 is CASSWTLGTEAFF. CDR3 bases: TGTGCCAGCAGCTGGACCCTTGGCACTGAAGCTTTCTTT.

The rearrangement joins TRBV10-3 to TRBJ2-7, with 8 bases aligning to TRBD1. Germline values: CDR1 ENHRY, CDR2 SYGVKD. There are 13 residues in the CDR3. Trimming removed 5 bases from V and 8 bases from J; junction bases left unmatched: 8. The CDR3 loop reads CAISSDRESKQYF. The CDR3 coding sequence is TGTGCCATCAGTTCGGACAGGGAATCAAAGCAGTACTTC.

This clonotype was detected once. CDR3 nucleotide sequence: TGTGCCAGCAGTCTCCAATACTACGAGCAGTACTTC. It specifies CASSLQYYEQYF. The chain combines TRBV7-8 with TRBJ2-7; D is unresolved. Germline lookup yields CDR1 SGHVS and CDR2 FQNEAQ. V lost 6 bases to trimming and J lost 3 bases, with 9 bases between them. CDR3 length: 12 residues.

J is TRBJ2-7 and V is TRBV20-1; D not certain. The germline V gene has CDR1 DFQATT and CDR2 SNEGSKA (reference sequence). This CDR3 has 12 amino acids. V was trimmed by 7 bases and J by 3 bases, leaving 13 bases between them. The chain's CDR3 is CSVKPRIYEQYF. Written as DNA, the CDR3 is TGCAGTGTTAAGCCCAGGATCTACGAGCAGTACTTC.

Remarks on this clonotype: The CDR3 ends on some other residue instead of the conserved phenylalanine or tryptophan, so this is likely a read error. This chain connects TRBV4-3 to TRBJ2-7; 9 bases map to TRBD1. The CDR3 is 17 residues long. In germline, CDR1 is LGHNA, CDR2 YSLEER. The trim removed 0 bases at V and 1 base at J, leaving 7 bases unmatched. The CDR3 is CASSQDSTGTGSYEQYI. The CDR3 DNA reads as TGCGCCAGCAGCCAAGACTCAACCGGGACAGGGTCCTACGAGCAGTACATC.

As regards this clonotype: The DNA is left out, because the CDR3 cannot be placed on it with certainty; the CDR3 is given as TCRdb lists it. The V call is TRBV9, the J call TRBJ1-5. Germline CDR1 is SGDLS and CDR2 is YYNGEE. The CDR3 is 22 amino acids long, termini counted. The CDR3 loop reads CASSIYLCVSSGRGQPNQPQHF.

The chain combines TRBV4-1 with TRBJ1-4, with 9 bases that match TRBD1. Germline assignment: CDR1 MGHRA and CDR2 YSYEKL. This CDR3 contains 16 residues. V dropped 1 base and J dropped 8; count of bases not matched to a gene: 8. CDR3 in amino acids: CASSQALGQGSEKLFF. CDR3 in DNA: TGCGCCAGCAGCCAAGCCCTGGGACAGGGTAGCGAAAAACTGTTTTTT.

This clonotype was seen only once. An end of the junction does not agree with germline; a read error may underlie this. V is TRBV7-9 and J is TRBJ2-7; D may be TRBD1 (5 bases). This CDR3 has 14 residues. Per the germline V gene, CDR1 is SEHNR and CDR2 is FQNEAQ (reference sequence). The CDR3 loop reads CASSPAGPGLQQYF. CDR3 nucleotide sequence: TGCGCCAGCAGCCCCGCAGGGCCTGGGCTCCAGCAGTACTTC.

This clonotype was seen ten or more times. The chain uses TRBV12-3 or TRBV12-4 and TRBJ2-7; D is uncertain. The CDR3 has 13 residues. Trimming removed 5 bases from V and 6 bases from J, with 14 bases in between. As DNA, the CDR3 is TGTGCCAGCAGTCCACCCTCGAGCGTCGAGCAGTACTTC. Protein: CASSPPSSVEQYF.

J is TRBJ2-7 and V is TRBV29-1; 7 nucleotides agree with TRBD1. TRBJ2-5 explains the end of the DNA better; the J call may be wrong. From germline, CDR1 is SQVTM and CDR2 ANQGSEA. The CDR3 has 14 residues. The CDR3 DNA reads TGCAGCGTTGAAGGCCGGGACAGCCAAGAGACCCAGTACTTC. Its translation: CSVEGRDSQETQYF.

The chain employs TRBV30 and TRBJ2-7, with 9 bases that match TRBD2. In germline, CDR1 is GTSNPN, CDR2 SVGIG (reference sequence). The V gene end was trimmed by 0 bases and the J gene end by 4 bases; junction bases not matched to a gene: 7. The CDR3 totals 15 residues. CDR3 sequence reads: CAWSVGTSPLYEQYF. The CDR3 bases are TGTGCCTGGAGTGTGGGGACTAGCCCCCTTTACGAGCAGTACTTC. The complete variable domain, with remaining parts taken from reference TRBV30 and TRBJ2-7, reads SQTIHQWPATLVQPVGSPLSLECTVEGTSNPNLYWYRQAAGRGLQLLFYSVGIGQISSEVPQNLSASRPQDRQFILSSKKLLLSDSGFYLCAWSVGTSPLYEQYFGPGTRLTVT.

In this sample, this clonotype turned up many times. The chain joins TRBV6-5 to TRBJ1-1; 9 positions match TRBD1. CDR3 length equals 14 residues. Germline V gene data show CDR1 as MNHEY and CDR2 as SVGAGI. Trimming at V came to 7 bases and at J to 1 base, leaving 4 bases not matched to a gene. The CDR3 nucleotides read TGTGCCAGCACTGCGACAGGGGGGAACACTGAAGCTTTCTTT. Translated, it gives CASTATGGNTEAFF.

In its sample, this clonotype was seen many times. V usage is TRBV20-1 and J usage is TRBJ1-2; 7 bases line up with TRBD1. The V gene's germline CDR1 is DFQATT and CDR2 SNEGSKA (reference sequence). The CDR3 loop spans 15 amino acids. V was clipped by 2 bases and J by 5 bases; unmatched bases: 11. The CDR3 sequence: CSARHQGGAGYGYTF. As DNA, the CDR3 is TGCAGTGCTAGACATCAGGGGGGCGCGGGGTATGGCTACACCTTC.

The V and J genes are TRBV7-6 and TRBJ2-5, with a tentative D call TRBD2 (5 bases). V lost 5 bases, J lost 1 base, and 23 bases lay in between. Germline assignment: CDR1 SGHVS and CDR2 FNYEAQ. CDR3 length equals 18 residues. The CDR3 DNA sequence: TGTGCCAGCAGCCAAGATCAGAACGGCGGGTCCTCCCAAGAGACCCAGTACTTC. It specifies CASSQDQNGGSSQETQYF.

Many counts were recorded for this clonotype. This chain connects TRBV29-1 to TRBJ1-4; D is ambiguous. This CDR3 is 10 amino acids long. Germline CDR1 is SQVTM and CDR2 is ANQGSEA. The V end was cut by 4 bases, the J end by 7 bases, with 4 bases between. The CDR3 is CSVGAEKLFF. The CDR3 DNA follows: TGCAGCGTTGGGGCTGAAAAACTGTTTTTT.